This T cell receptor beta chain was retrieved from a study of persistence of HIV-infected CD4 T cells. Study-wide results and caveats: Degenerate expanded CDR3beta sequences were enriched among CMV- and Gag-responding cells. Proviral oligoclonality tracked with TCR oligoclonality within the same sorted cells. TCRbeta richness was lower in CMV- and Gag-responding cells than in anti-CD3/anti-CD28-responding cells.

The immunoSEQ assay was version 4, run in survey mode. Data came from immunoSEQ multiplex PCR; TCRdb stores just in-frame clones and leaves some out. The sample includes around 26,000 clones, about 74% seen only once; the top ten take over 1.5%. The stimulus was an HIV-1 Gag 15-mer peptide pool, 0.85 to 1 ug/peptide/mL. Sorting of responding CD4+ T cells relied on upregulated CD40 ligand together with CD69. With respect to this clone: Its target is not known.

V dropped 1 base and J dropped 6 bases, with 13 bases sitting between them. The CDR3 has 15 residues. In germline, CDR1 is LNHDA, CDR2 SQIVND (reference sequence). The origin of this receptor is an adult man with HIV who was CMV-seropositive. This specimen was CD4+ T cells sorted from PBMCs after approximately 19-hour stimulation, taken from a patient who received antiretroviral therapy. J is TRBJ1-5 and V is TRBV19; the D is unclear. CDR3 sequence (DNA): TGTGCCAGTAGTATAGGATTAGGAGCGACTCAGCCCCAGCATTTT. Protein: CASSIGLGATQPQHF. Variable domain in full (rest from reference TRBV19 and TRBJ1-5): DGGITQSPKYLFRKEGQNVTLSCEQNLNHDAMYWYRQDPGQGLRLIYYSQIVNDFQKGDIAEGYSVSREKKESFPLTVTSAQKNPTAFYLCASSIGLGATQPQHFGDGTRLSIL.